This is a list of T cell receptor beta chains from one sample in a study of Ad26.COV2.S vaccination and SARS-CoV-2 variants. Produced via immunoSEQ multiplex PCR; TCRdb's table is partial and in-frame only. Seen here are fewer than 400,000 clones, about 91% observed once, and the top ten hold 1.5% to 2%. The sequencing here drew on peripheral blood, taken in a trial of Ad26.COV2.S vaccine versus placebo. The origin of the receptors is a person between 18 and 60 years old who received the Ad26.COV2.S COVID-19 vaccine or a placebo. Both conserved end residues are part of each CDR3. The order of the fields is CDR3 length, V gene, J gene, clone size, CDR3 protein. The size entry is marked missing in some rows and otherwise reads once, few, many or a size class.

>14|TRBV18|TRBJ1-5|NA
CASSGGALSQPQHF
>15|TRBV28|TRBJ1-3|NA
CASSLSGGSGNTIYF
>16|TRBV27|TRBJ2-1|NA
CASSLAGGGIYNEQFF
>12|TRBV29-1|TRBJ1-1|NA
CSVERGGTEAFF
>16|TRBV6-1|TRBJ2-7|few
CASSEGWRGSGYEQYF
>16|TRBV7-3|TRBJ2-6|NA
CASSLGRSSGANVLTF
>14|TRBV2|TRBJ2-7|few
CASRGLAGRGEQYF
>11|TRBV2|TRBJ2-5|NA
CASSFVETQYF
>15|TRBV5-1|TRBJ2-2|few
CASSQRTGDPGELFF
>12|TRBV7-2|TRBJ1-4|NA
CASSVSGEKLFF
>15|TRBV6-5|TRBJ1-3|NA
CASNFGASSGNTIYF
>13|TRBV28|TRBJ1-2|NA
CASSKEANYGYTF
>14|TRBV13|TRBJ2-1|NA
CASSLGLAGVEQFF
>15|TRBV7-7|TRBJ2-1|NA
CASSPAGGSYNEQFF
>13|TRBV5-1|TRBJ2-7|once
CASSKELMYEQYF
>12|TRBV11-3|TRBJ2-7|NA
CASSLGLGEQYF
>17|TRBV24-1|TRBJ2-3|NA
CATSDNPAASSTDTQYF
>14|TRBV30|TRBJ2-7|NA
CAWSHGQVPYEQYF
>15|TRBV12-5|TRBJ2-2|NA
CASGSGLGETGELFF
>11|TRBV10-3|TRBJ2-3|NA
CAISDGDTQYF
>15|TRBV27|TRBJ2-1|NA
CASSSTTSGYNEQFF
>15|TRBV6-5|TRBJ2-1|NA
CASTRASAQGNEQFF
>15|TRBV15|TRBJ2-7|NA
CATSRDRASSYEQYF
>15|TRBV5-1|TRBJ2-7|NA
CASSQQAGGTYEQYF
>14|TRBV24-1|TRBJ2-5|NA
CATSTTGGGETQYF
>12|TRBV5-4|TRBJ2-5|NA
CASSLAQETQYF
>13|TRBV15|TRBJ2-7|NA
CATSRGGSYEQYF
>16|TRBV7-9|TRBJ1-1|NA
CASSFGTGPENTEAFF
>16|TRBV7-2|TRBJ2-1|NA
CASSLGTSGSYNEQFF
>15|TRBV6-2/TRBV6-3|TRBJ2-1|NA
CASSRDRGIGDEQFF
>13|TRBV5-1|TRBJ1-2|NA
CASSLGQDGGYTF
>16|TRBV7-2|TRBJ2-1|NA
CASSDRTSGFYNEQFF
>15|TRBV5-1|TRBJ1-1|NA
CASSSRATLNTEAFF
>12|TRBV28|TRBJ2-7|NA
CASRGGLSEQYF
>14|TRBV27|TRBJ2-7|NA
CASSFGASSYEQYF
>14|TRBV7-9|TRBJ1-2|NA
CASSLVNRGDGYTF
>11|TRBV29-1|TRBJ2-1|NA
CSVVRDVEQFF
>15|TRBV19|TRBJ1-5|NA
CASSMTVMGNQPQHF
>15|TRBV3-1/TRBV3-2|TRBJ2-5|NA
CASSQGDFYQETQYF
>13|TRBV7-2|TRBJ2-1|NA
CASSEVIGSWQFF
>14|TRBV7-9|TRBJ1-2|NA
CASSLETGNYGYTF
>14|TRBV9|TRBJ1-3|NA
CASSVQDARNTIYF
>14|TRBV11-2|TRBJ2-3|NA
CASSLERGTDTQYF
>15|TRBV15|TRBJ1-1|NA
CATSRDDRVRTEAFF
>20|TRBV4-2|TRBJ2-1|NA
CASSQESRTSGSGRDNEQFF
>14|TRBV2|TRBJ2-6|NA
CASRQGYGANVLTF